This TCR beta chain was sequenced for a study of T cell responses to AZD1222 COVID-19 vaccine. General study results and limits: Targeting of unmutated variant regions was reportedly seen in nearly half of spike-specific TCRs. It should be noted that donors were predominantly white British and more often female, and clonal diversity was possibly underestimated. Spike-specific TCR breadth rose after two AZD1222 doses, and depth rose as well.

TCRdb's copy holds only in-frame clones and misses some; the assay was immunoSEQ multiplex PCR. This sample has tens of thousands of clones, with 85% to 90% found just once. Concerning this clone: The antigen remains undetermined.

The V gene's germline CDR1 is SGHTA and CDR2 FQGNSA. The CDR3 length is 15 residues. Trimming took off 2 bases at V and 6 bases at J, with 11 bases between the two ends. The rearrangement uses TRBV7-2 and TRBJ1-6; D not certain. This TCR was recovered from an adult in good health. Sequences were derived from peripheral blood, sampled on day 0 of AZD1222 vaccination. CDR3 loop: CASSLYGLLNSPLHF. In DNA form, the CDR3 reads TGTGCCAGCAGCTTATATGGCTTACTTAATTCACCCCTCCACTTT.